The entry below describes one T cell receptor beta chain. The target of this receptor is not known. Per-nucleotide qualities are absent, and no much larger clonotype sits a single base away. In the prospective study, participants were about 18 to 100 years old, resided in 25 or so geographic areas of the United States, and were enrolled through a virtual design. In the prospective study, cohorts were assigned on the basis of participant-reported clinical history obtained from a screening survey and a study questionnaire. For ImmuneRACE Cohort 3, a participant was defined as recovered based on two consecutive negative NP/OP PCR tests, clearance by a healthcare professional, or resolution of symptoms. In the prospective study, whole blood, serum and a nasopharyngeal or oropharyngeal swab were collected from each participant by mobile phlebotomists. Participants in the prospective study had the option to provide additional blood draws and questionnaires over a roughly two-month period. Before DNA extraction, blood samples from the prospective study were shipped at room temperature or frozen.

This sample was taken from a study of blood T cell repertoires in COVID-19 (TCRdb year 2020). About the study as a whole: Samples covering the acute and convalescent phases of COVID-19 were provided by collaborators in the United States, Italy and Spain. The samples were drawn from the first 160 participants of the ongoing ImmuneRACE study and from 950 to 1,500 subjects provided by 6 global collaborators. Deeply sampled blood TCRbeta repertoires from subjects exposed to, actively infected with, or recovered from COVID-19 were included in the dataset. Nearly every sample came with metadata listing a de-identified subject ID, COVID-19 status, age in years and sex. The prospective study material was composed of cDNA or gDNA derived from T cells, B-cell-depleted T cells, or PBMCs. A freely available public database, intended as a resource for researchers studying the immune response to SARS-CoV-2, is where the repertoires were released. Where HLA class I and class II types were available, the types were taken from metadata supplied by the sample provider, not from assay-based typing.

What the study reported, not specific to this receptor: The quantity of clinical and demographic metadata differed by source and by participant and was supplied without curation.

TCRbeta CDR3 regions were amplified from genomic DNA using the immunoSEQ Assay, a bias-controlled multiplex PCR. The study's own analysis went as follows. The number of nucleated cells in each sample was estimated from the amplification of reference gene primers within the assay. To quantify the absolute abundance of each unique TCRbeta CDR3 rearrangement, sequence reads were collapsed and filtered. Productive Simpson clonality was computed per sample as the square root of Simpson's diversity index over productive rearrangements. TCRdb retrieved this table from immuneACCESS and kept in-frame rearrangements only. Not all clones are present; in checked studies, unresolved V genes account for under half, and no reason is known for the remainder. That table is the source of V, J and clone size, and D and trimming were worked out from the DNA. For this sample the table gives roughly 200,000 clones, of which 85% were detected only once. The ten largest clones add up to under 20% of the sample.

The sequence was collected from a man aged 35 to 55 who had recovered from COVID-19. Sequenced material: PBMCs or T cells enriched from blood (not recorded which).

CDR3 sequence: CASSQDSRQGPVPLHF. The DNA sequence is as follows: TGTGCCAGCAGCCAAGATTCAAGGCAGGGGCCCGTGCCCCTCCACTTT. The chain uses TRBV4-2 and TRBJ1-6; possibly the D gene is TRBD1, per 6 matching bases. The CDR3 runs 16 residues from the cysteine to the phenylalanine. Solely the CDR3 DNA is kept, with 48 bases framed from the first base. A distance of 19 bases separates the germline ends of V and J, which lose 0 bases and 13 bases respectively. From the germline V gene, CDR1 is LGHNA and CDR2 is YNFKEQ.